This T cell receptor beta chain was recovered during a study of T cell clones after liver transplantation. Overall study: Graft-donor-reactive sequences were compared with third-party-reactive TCRbeta sequences from pre-transplant mixed lymphocyte reactions. Without induction therapy, subjects received standard immunosuppression until 12-24 months post-transplant.

Method: immunoSEQ multiplex PCR; TCRdb's copy keeps in-frame clones and lacks some. The sample records around 100,000 clones, 75% to 85% being singletons. The sequence was collected from a human donor who received a liver transplant. The sample was CD4+ T cells from blood, taken before liver transplant.

CDR3 sequence: CASSPPGISNQPQHF. The CDR3 region has the DNA TGTGCCAGCTCACCACCGGGCATAAGTAATCAGCCCCAGCATTTT. The V and J genes are TRBV18 and TRBJ1-5; D gene unclear. The CDR3 is 15 residues long. The V and J ends lost 0 bases and 4 bases respectively, with 10 bases between them. The V gene's germline CDR1 is KGHSH and CDR2 LQKENI. Filled out from reference TRBV18 and TRBJ1-5, the complete variable domain reads NAGVMQNPRHLVRRRGQEARLRCSPMKGHSHVYWYRQLPEEGLKFMVYLQKENIIDESGMPKERFSAEFPKEGPSILRIQQVVRGDSAAYFCASSPPGISNQPQHFGDGTRLSIL.